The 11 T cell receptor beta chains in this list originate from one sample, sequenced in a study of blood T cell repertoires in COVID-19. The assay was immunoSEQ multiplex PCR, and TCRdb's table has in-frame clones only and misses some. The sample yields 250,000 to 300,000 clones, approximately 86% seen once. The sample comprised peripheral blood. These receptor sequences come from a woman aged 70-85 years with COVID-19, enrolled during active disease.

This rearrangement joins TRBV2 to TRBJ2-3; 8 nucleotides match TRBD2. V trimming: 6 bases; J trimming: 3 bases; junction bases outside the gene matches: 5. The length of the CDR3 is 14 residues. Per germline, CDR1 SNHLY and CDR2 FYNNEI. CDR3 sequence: CASRTRGGTDTQYF. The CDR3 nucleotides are TGTGCCAGCAGGACCCGGGGGGGGACAGATACGCAGTATTTT.

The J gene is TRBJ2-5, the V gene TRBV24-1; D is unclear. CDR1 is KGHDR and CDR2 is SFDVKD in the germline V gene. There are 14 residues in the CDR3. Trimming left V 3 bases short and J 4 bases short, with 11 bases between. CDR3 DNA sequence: TGTGCCACCAGTGATGGTTCGAACGGAGAGACCCAGTACTTC. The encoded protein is CATSDGSNGETQYF.

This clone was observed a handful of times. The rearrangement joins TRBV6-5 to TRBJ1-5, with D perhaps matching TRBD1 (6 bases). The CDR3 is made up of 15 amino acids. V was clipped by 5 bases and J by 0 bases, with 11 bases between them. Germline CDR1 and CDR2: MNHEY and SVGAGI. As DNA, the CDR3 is TGTGCCAGCAGTATGCAGGGGTATAGCAATCAGCCCCAGCATTTT. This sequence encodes CASSMQGYSNQPQHF.

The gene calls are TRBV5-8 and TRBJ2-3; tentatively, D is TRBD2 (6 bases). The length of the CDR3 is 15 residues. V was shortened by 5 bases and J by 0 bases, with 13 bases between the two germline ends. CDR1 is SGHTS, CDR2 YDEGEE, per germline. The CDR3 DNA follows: TGTGCCAGCAGGAGAATGGGACTTAGCACAGATACGCAGTATTTT. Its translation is CASRRMGLSTDTQYF.

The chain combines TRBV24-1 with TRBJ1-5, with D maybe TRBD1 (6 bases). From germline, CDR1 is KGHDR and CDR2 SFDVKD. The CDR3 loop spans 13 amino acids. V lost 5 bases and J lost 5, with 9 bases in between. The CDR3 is CATSAQGHQPQHF. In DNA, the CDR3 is TGTGCCACCAGTGCCCAGGGGCATCAGCCCCAGCATTTT.

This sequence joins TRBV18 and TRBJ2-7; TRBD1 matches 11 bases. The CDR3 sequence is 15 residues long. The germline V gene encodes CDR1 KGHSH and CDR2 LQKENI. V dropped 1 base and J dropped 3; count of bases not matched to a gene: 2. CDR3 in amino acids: CASSPLGQGGYEQYF. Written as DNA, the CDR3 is TGTGCCAGCTCACCACTGGGACAGGGGGGCTACGAGCAGTACTTC.

This CDR3 is CASRVSPREKLFF. CDR3 in DNA: TGCGCCAGCAGAGTCTCCCCCAGGGAAAAACTGTTTTTT. The gene calls are TRBV5-1 and TRBJ1-4; no definite D call. Germline-derived CDR1 and CDR2 are SGHRS and YFSETQ. This CDR3 spans 13 amino acids. V was shortened by 5 bases and J by 8 bases, with 13 bases between the two germline ends.

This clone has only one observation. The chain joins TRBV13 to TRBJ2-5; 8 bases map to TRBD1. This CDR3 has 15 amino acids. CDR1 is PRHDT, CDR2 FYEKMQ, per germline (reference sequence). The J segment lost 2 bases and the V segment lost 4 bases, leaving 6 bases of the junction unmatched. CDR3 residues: CASSSTGTGQETQYF. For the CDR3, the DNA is TGTGCCAGCAGCTCAACCGGGACAGGACAAGAGACCCAGTACTTC.

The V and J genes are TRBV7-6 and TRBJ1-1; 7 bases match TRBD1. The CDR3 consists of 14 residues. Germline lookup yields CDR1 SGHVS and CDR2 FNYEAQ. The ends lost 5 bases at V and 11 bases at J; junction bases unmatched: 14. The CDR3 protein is CASSRGTVFTDAFF. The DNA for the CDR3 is TGTGCCAGCAGCAGAGGGACAGTATTTACCGATGCTTTCTTT.

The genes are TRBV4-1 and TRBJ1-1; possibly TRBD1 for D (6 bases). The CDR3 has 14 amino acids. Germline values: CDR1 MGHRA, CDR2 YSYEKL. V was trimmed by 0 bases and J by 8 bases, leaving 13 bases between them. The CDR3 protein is CASSQDPSGTEAFF. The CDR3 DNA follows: TGCGCCAGCAGCCAAGATCCCTCTGGGACAGAAGCTTTCTTT.

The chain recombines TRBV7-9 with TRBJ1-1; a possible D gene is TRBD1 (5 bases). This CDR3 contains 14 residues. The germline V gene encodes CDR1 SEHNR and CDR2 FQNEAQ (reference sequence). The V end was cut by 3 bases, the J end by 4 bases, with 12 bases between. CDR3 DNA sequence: TGTGCCAGCAGCTTCGAAGGGAGGGGCACTGAAGCTTTCTTT. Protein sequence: CASSFEGRGTEAFF. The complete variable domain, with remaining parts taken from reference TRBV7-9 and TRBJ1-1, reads DTGVSQNPRHKITKRGQNVTFRCDPISEHNRLYWYRQTLGQGPEFLTYFQNEAQLEKSRLLSDRFSAERPKGSFSTLEIQRTEQGDSAMYLCASSFEGRGTEAFFGQGTRLTVV.